Listed below are T cell receptor beta chains from one sample, sequenced in a study of blood T cell repertoires in COVID-19. Assay used: immunoSEQ multiplex PCR; TCRdb lists only in-frame clones, some missing. The table shows some 97,000 clones, with around 81% occurring only once. The sample taken for sequencing was peripheral blood. The receptors stem from a man in his fifties with active or convalescent COVID-19. Both conserved end residues are part of each CDR3. Fields, in order: V gene, D gene, clone size, J gene, CDR3 DNA, CDR3 protein. A D gene is named only where the DNA matches it firmly. Part of the rows lack a size; the others show once, few, many or a class for expanded clones.

V: TRBV10-3; D: TRBD1; size: -; J: TRBJ2-7; DNA: TGTGCCGCGTCCGGGACAGGGTGGCCCGAGCAGTACTTC; CDR3: CAASGTGWPEQYF
V: TRBV24-1; D: -; size: -; J: TRBJ1-5; DNA: TGTGCCACCAGTGAGGGCCATCAGCCCCAGCATTTT; CDR3: CATSEGHQPQHF
V: TRBV28; D: -; size: -; J: TRBJ1-2; DNA: TGTGCCAGCAGTTTTAGCGTGGGGTATGGCTACACCTTC; CDR3: CASSFSVGYGYTF
V: TRBV7-8; D: TRBD1; size: -; J: TRBJ2-5; DNA: TGTGCCAGCAGCTTACGGACAGGGGGGGAGACCCAGTACTTC; CDR3: CASSLRTGGETQYF
V: TRBV15; D: -; size: once; J: TRBJ1-5; DNA: TGTGCCACCAGCAGGACAGGTGGAAATCAGCCCCAGCATTTT; CDR3: CATSRTGGNQPQHF
V: TRBV12-5; D: -; size: once; J: TRBJ2-2; DNA: TGTGCTAGTGGTCTTGGGTTCGGGGACACCGGGGAGCTGTTTTTT; CDR3: CASGLGFGDTGELFF
V: TRBV12-3/TRBV12-4; D: TRBD2; size: -; J: TRBJ2-1; DNA: TGTGCCACCGGGGGGACTAGCGGGAGTGAGCAGTTCTTC; CDR3: CATGGTSGSEQFF
V: TRBV12-5; D: TRBD1; size: once; J: TRBJ2-1; DNA: TGTGCTAGTGGTTGGGACAGGGGCGATGAGCAGTTCTTC; CDR3: CASGWDRGDEQFF
V: TRBV28; D: -; size: -; J: TRBJ2-5; DNA: TGTGCCAGCAGTTTACCGGGACTAAGCACGGGGGCCCTGTACTTC; CDR3: CASSLPGLSTGALYF
V: TRBV2; D: TRBD1; size: -; J: TRBJ1-5; DNA: TGTGCCAGCAAAAGGGACAGGGGGTCTGGCAATCAGCCCCAGCATTTT; CDR3: CASKRDRGSGNQPQHF
V: TRBV5-4; D: -; size: -; J: TRBJ2-7; DNA: TGTGCCAGCAGCTCGCAGCGGGCGGAAAGGGGCGAGCAGTACTTC; CDR3: CASSSQRAERGEQYF
V: TRBV4-1; D: TRBD2; size: -; J: TRBJ2-3; DNA: TGCGCCAGCAGCCAAGAAGGATCACTAGCGGGAGGGAGGGATACGCAGTATTTT; CDR3: CASSQEGSLAGGRDTQYF
V: TRBV19; D: TRBD1; size: -; J: TRBJ2-1; DNA: TGTGCCAGTAGCGCGGACAGGGTCAATGAGCAGTTCTTC; CDR3: CASSADRVNEQFF
V: TRBV27; D: -; size: -; J: TRBJ2-7; DNA: TGTGCCAGCAGACCATACTACGCACGCGAGCAGTACTTC; CDR3: CASRPYYAREQYF
V: TRBV7-3; D: TRBD1; size: -; J: TRBJ2-7; DNA: TGTGCCAGCAGCTTTCGACAGGGGCGTAAGGACGAGCAGTACTTC; CDR3: CASSFRQGRKDEQYF
V: TRBV4-1; D: TRBD1; size: -; J: TRBJ2-5; DNA: TGCGCCCTCCACCCCTCGGGACAGCAAGAGACCCAGTACTTC; CDR3: CALHPSGQQETQYF
V: TRBV6-1; D: -; size: -; J: TRBJ2-2; DNA: TGTGCCAGCAGTGAAGCAGGGAGGAACACCGGGGAGCTGTTTTTT; CDR3: CASSEAGRNTGELFF
V: TRBV30; D: -; size: -; J: TRBJ2-1; DNA: TGTGCCTGGAGGCAGGGCACAAATGAGCAGTTCTTC; CDR3: CAWRQGTNEQFF
V: TRBV5-6; D: TRBD1; size: few; J: TRBJ1-2; DNA: TGTGCCAGTGGCCGACAGGGTTACAACTATGGCTACACCTTC; CDR3: CASGRQGYNYGYTF
V: TRBV7-8; D: -; size: -; J: TRBJ1-5; DNA: TGTGCCAGCAGCTTATCCGGGACACGTCAGCCCCAGCATTTT; CDR3: CASSLSGTRQPQHF
V: TRBV28; D: TRBD2; size: -; J: TRBJ2-1; DNA: TGTGCCAGCAGTTTGACTAGCAGGGACTACAATGAGCAGTTCTTC; CDR3: CASSLTSRDYNEQFF
V: TRBV5-4; D: TRBD1; size: -; J: TRBJ2-5; DNA: TGTGCCAGCAGCAGCTGGACAGGGCCTGAAACCCAGTACTTC; CDR3: CASSSWTGPETQYF
V: TRBV3-1/TRBV3-2; D: TRBD1; size: -; J: TRBJ2-2; DNA: TGTGCCAGCAGCCCACCGGACAGGGATGTAACCGGGGAGCTGTTTTTT; CDR3: CASSPPDRDVTGELFF
V: TRBV2; D: -; size: -; J: TRBJ1-3; DNA: TGTGCCAGCAGTAGGCCAGGGGCTGGAAACACCATATATTTT; CDR3: CASSRPGAGNTIYF
V: TRBV5-1; D: -; size: many; J: TRBJ2-3; DNA: TGCGCCAGCAGCTTGGGACTCAGAGCTAGCACAGATACGCAGTATTTT; CDR3: CASSLGLRASTDTQYF
V: TRBV18; D: TRBD2; size: -; J: TRBJ2-1; DNA: TGTGCCAGCTCACCACTGACTAGCGGGAGAGGCAATGAGCAGTTCTTC; CDR3: CASSPLTSGRGNEQFF
V: TRBV3-1/TRBV3-2; D: TRBD2; size: -; J: TRBJ2-2; DNA: TGTGCCAGCAGCCAAGGGCTAGCGGGGCCCGGGGAGCTGTTTTTT; CDR3: CASSQGLAGPGELFF
V: TRBV29-1; D: TRBD1; size: -; J: TRBJ1-1; DNA: TGCAGCGGAGCCGGGACAGCGAACACTGAAGCTTTCTTT; CDR3: CSGAGTANTEAFF
V: TRBV4-1; D: TRBD2; size: -; J: TRBJ2-1; DNA: TGCGCCAGCAGCCCGCTACTAGCGGGGGGTTACAATGAGCAGTTCTTC; CDR3: CASSPLLAGGYNEQFF
V: TRBV27; D: -; size: -; J: TRBJ1-5; DNA: TGTGCCAGCAGTTTATCGCCCGGAATCTCAAGGGAGGCCCAGCATTTT; CDR3: CASSLSPGISREAQHF
V: TRBV19; D: -; size: -; J: TRBJ1-3; DNA: TGTGCCAGTAATGGTCTAGAGGCTGGAAACACCATATATTTT; CDR3: CASNGLEAGNTIYF
V: TRBV27; D: -; size: -; J: TRBJ2-2; DNA: TGTGCCAGCAGTTCGAGGGGGGGCGGGGAGCTGTTTTTT; CDR3: CASSSRGGGELFF
V: TRBV10-1; D: -; size: -; J: TRBJ1-1; DNA: TGCGCCAGCATCACAGGGTCCACTGAAGCTTTCTTT; CDR3: CASITGSTEAFF
V: TRBV6-5; D: TRBD2; size: -; J: TRBJ2-7; DNA: TGTGCCAGCAGGCGGGCGGGAGTGGCCTACGAGCAGTACTTC; CDR3: CASRRAGVAYEQYF
V: TRBV15; D: TRBD2; size: -; J: TRBJ2-2; DNA: TGTGCCACCAGCGCCCCAGCCCAGGCTAGCGGGAGTACCGGGGAGCTGTTTTTT; CDR3: CATSAPAQASGSTGELFF
V: TRBV11-2; D: -; size: -; J: TRBJ2-7; DNA: TGTGCCAGCAGCCCAACGACAGGTAACTCCTACGAGCAGTACTTC; CDR3: CASSPTTGNSYEQYF
V: TRBV5-6; D: TRBD2; size: -; J: TRBJ2-7; DNA: TGTGCCAGCAGCTCGACTAGCGGGTTAAACGAGCAGTACTTC; CDR3: CASSSTSGLNEQYF
V: TRBV15; D: -; size: -; J: TRBJ2-7; DNA: TGTGCCACCAGTTTTCGGGTCGCCTACGAGCAGTACTTC; CDR3: CATSFRVAYEQYF
V: TRBV12-3/TRBV12-4; D: TRBD1; size: few; J: TRBJ1-1; DNA: TGTGCCAGCAGCCCAGGAACAGGGGCTGAAGCTTTCTTT; CDR3: CASSPGTGAEAFF
V: TRBV29-1; D: TRBD1; size: -; J: TRBJ1-1; DNA: TGCAGCGGTCTGACAGGGATGAACACTGAAGCTTTCTTT; CDR3: CSGLTGMNTEAFF
V: TRBV24-1; D: -; size: -; J: TRBJ1-2; DNA: TGTGCCACCAGTGAGGACAGTAACTATGGCTACACCTTC; CDR3: CATSEDSNYGYTF
V: TRBV29-1; D: TRBD1; size: -; J: TRBJ2-1; DNA: TGCAGCGTTAAAGAACCGGGACAGGGGGCGACGGGCTCCTACAATGAGCAGTTCTTC; CDR3: CSVKEPGQGATGSYNEQFF
V: TRBV19; D: TRBD1; size: -; J: TRBJ1-1; DNA: TGTGCCAGTAGTAGAGTGGACAGGACTATTGAAGCTTTCTTT; CDR3: CASSRVDRTIEAFF
V: TRBV10-3; D: -; size: -; J: TRBJ2-5; DNA: TGTGCCATCAGTGAACAGGGCAAAGGGTCAGAGACCCAGTACTTC; CDR3: CAISEQGKGSETQYF
V: TRBV7-9; D: -; size: -; J: TRBJ2-7; DNA: TGTGCCAGCAGCTTAGGCGGGATTTATGGGGAGCAGTACTTC; CDR3: CASSLGGIYGEQYF
V: TRBV6-2/TRBV6-3; D: TRBD1; size: once; J: TRBJ2-5; DNA: TGTGCCAGCAGTTTTTGGGGGACAGTAAAGACCCAGTACTTC; CDR3: CASSFWGTVKTQYF
V: TRBV5-1; D: TRBD2; size: -; J: TRBJ2-7; DNA: TGCGCCAGCAGCATACTAGCGGGGGTCGACGAGCAGTACTTC; CDR3: CASSILAGVDEQYF
V: TRBV19; D: TRBD1; size: -; J: TRBJ1-6; DNA: TGTGCCAGTAGTAGGAGACAGGGGAGCGCTTCACCCCTCCACTTT; CDR3: CASSRRQGSASPLHF
V: TRBV19; D: -; size: -; J: TRBJ2-3; DNA: TGTGCCAGTAGCCCGCCCCGGACAGATACGCAGTATTTT; CDR3: CASSPPRTDTQYF
V: TRBV19; D: TRBD1; size: -; J: TRBJ1-2; DNA: TGTGCCAGTAGTTCCGATCACAGGGGGCTTAACTATGGCTACACCTTC; CDR3: CASSSDHRGLNYGYTF
V: TRBV6-1; D: -; size: -; J: TRBJ1-1; DNA: TGTGCCAGCAGTGAGTCGGAGATGAACACTGAAGCTTTCTTT; CDR3: CASSESEMNTEAFF
V: TRBV19; D: TRBD1; size: -; J: TRBJ1-5; DNA: TGTGCCAGTAGTGAAGGGACAGGGAGACGTCAGCCCCAGCATTTT; CDR3: CASSEGTGRRQPQHF
V: TRBV4-1; D: -; size: once; J: TRBJ2-7; DNA: TGCGCCAGCAGCCAAGCGGACGGGGACTACGAGCAGTACTTC; CDR3: CASSQADGDYEQYF
V: TRBV5-5; D: TRBD2; size: -; J: TRBJ2-3; DNA: TGTGCCAGCAGCTTGCGTACTAGCGGTTCTAGCACAGATACGCAGTATTTT; CDR3: CASSLRTSGSSTDTQYF
V: TRBV3-1/TRBV3-2; D: TRBD2; size: -; J: TRBJ2-5; DNA: TGTGCCAGCAGCCAAATGGGACTAGCGGGCCAAGAGACCCAGTACTTC; CDR3: CASSQMGLAGQETQYF
V: TRBV18; D: -; size: -; J: TRBJ1-1; DNA: TGTGCCAGCTCACCCAGGGGAAGGACTGAAGCTTTCTTT; CDR3: CASSPRGRTEAFF
V: TRBV10-3; D: TRBD2; size: -; J: TRBJ2-1; DNA: TGTGCCATCGGGGGACTAGCGGGAGCATCCTACAATGAGCAGTTCTTC; CDR3: CAIGGLAGASYNEQFF
V: TRBV19; D: TRBD1; size: -; J: TRBJ1-3; DNA: TGTGCCAGTAGCCACCGGGACAGGGTGGAGAACACCATATATTTT; CDR3: CASSHRDRVENTIYF
V: TRBV5-1; D: TRBD1; size: -; J: TRBJ1-6; DNA: TGCGCCAGCAGCTTGGGGGAAGGGGGCGCCTCACCCCTCCACTTT; CDR3: CASSLGEGGASPLHF
V: TRBV19; D: -; size: -; J: TRBJ2-2; DNA: TGTGCCAGTAAAACCGCCCCGGTCGGGGAGCTGTTTTTT; CDR3: CASKTAPVGELFF